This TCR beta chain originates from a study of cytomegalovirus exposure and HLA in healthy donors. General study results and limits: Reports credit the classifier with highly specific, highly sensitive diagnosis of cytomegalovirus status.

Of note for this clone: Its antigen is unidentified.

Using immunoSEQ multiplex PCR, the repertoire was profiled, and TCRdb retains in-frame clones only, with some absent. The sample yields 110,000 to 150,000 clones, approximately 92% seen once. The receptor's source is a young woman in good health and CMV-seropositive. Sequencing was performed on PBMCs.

The CDR3 DNA sequence: TGTGCCAGCAGCCGGTACGGGGGGGAACAAGAGACCCAGTACTTC. Translation gives CASSRYGGEQETQYF. The chain carries TRBV11-2 and TRBJ2-5, with 8 bases that match TRBD2. J was trimmed by 2 bases and V by 5 bases; bases with no gene match: 7. Germline V gene sequence: CDR1 SGHAT, CDR2 FQNNGV. The CDR3 extends over 15 amino acids.